Listed below are T cell receptor beta chains from one sample, sequenced in a study of follicular helper T cells after annual influenza vaccination. Generated by immunoSEQ multiplex PCR, the TCRdb table keeps only in-frame clones and is missing some. Of about 9,800 clones listed, approximately 83% are singletons. Specimen: CXCR5- memory CD4+ T cells sorted from blood, collected 7 days after influenza vaccination. These receptors came from an adult who received the influenza vaccine. Each CDR3 is given with its conserved first and last residue. The D gene is left open where the match is weak. Not every row has a clone size; where given, it reads once, few, many or a size class.

d_call	v_call	clone_size	j_call	cdr3_aa	cdr3_nt
-	TRBV9	few	TRBJ1-6	CASSLDRHNSPLHF	TGTGCCAGCAGCCTGGACAGACACAATTCACCCCTCCACTTT
-	TRBV7-2	-	TRBJ2-7	CASSSAAYEQYF	TGTGCCAGCAGCTCCGCTGCTTACGAGCAGTACTTC
-	TRBV7-8	-	TRBJ2-1	CASSGIGGSYNEQFF	TGTGCCAGCAGCGGAATAGGAGGGTCCTACAATGAGCAGTTCTTC
TRBD1	TRBV6-1	few	TRBJ1-6	CASREVTGLGLDSPLHF	TGTGCCAGCAGAGAAGTGACAGGGTTGGGTCTGGATTCACCCCTCCACTTT
TRBD1	TRBV6-1	-	TRBJ1-2	CASSETGGYGYTF	TGTGCCAGCAGTGAGACAGGGGGCTATGGCTACACCTTC
-	TRBV7-2	once	TRBJ1-5	CASSAVGATQPQHF	TGTGCCAGCAGCGCGGTGGGGGCGACTCAGCCCCAGCATTTT
-	TRBV14	-	TRBJ1-2	CASSHLMTGNGYTF	TGTGCCAGCAGCCACCTGATGACAGGCAATGGCTACACCTTC
-	TRBV5-1	-	TRBJ1-2	CASSPEGTAYGYTF	TGCGCCAGCAGCCCCGAGGGGACCGCCTATGGCTACACCTTC
-	TRBV5-5	-	TRBJ2-5	CASSLVAVETQYF	TGTGCCAGCAGCTTGGTGGCGGTTGAGACCCAGTACTTC
-	TRBV9	-	TRBJ1-6	CASSSTGFSSYNSPLHF	TGTGCCAGCAGCTCAACAGGGTTTAGCTCCTATAATTCACCCCTCCACTTT
TRBD1	TRBV29-1	-	TRBJ1-2	CSANPQGADYTF	TGCAGCGCCAACCCACAGGGGGCAGACTACACCTTC
TRBD1	TRBV18	-	TRBJ1-4	CASSPDRVITEKLFF	TGTGCCAGCTCACCGGACAGGGTTATAACCGAAAAACTGTTTTTT
-	TRBV9	-	TRBJ1-1	CASSVWVRSEAFF	TGTGCCAGCAGCGTATGGGTTCGGAGTGAAGCTTTCTTT
-	TRBV2	-	TRBJ1-2	CASSSQGFANYGYTF	TGTGCCAGCAGCTCACAGGGATTCGCTAACTATGGCTACACCTTC
-	TRBV5-1	once	TRBJ1-6	CASSLEVGAGSPLHF	TGCGCCAGCAGCTTGGAGGTGGGGGCGGGTTCACCCCTCCACTTT
TRBD2	TRBV27	-	TRBJ2-5	CATRGLAGGRETQYF	TGTGCCACCCGGGGACTAGCGGGGGGGCGGGAGACCCAGTACTTC
-	TRBV6-1	-	TRBJ1-1	CASSEIPGTGIEAFF	TGTGCCAGCAGTGAAATCCCGGGAACAGGGATAGAAGCTTTCTTT
-	TRBV6-5	-	TRBJ1-4	CASTTYGGGPEKLFF	TGTGCCAGCACTACATATGGGGGGGGACCCGAAAAACTGTTTTTT
-	TRBV10-2	-	TRBJ1-1	CASRDKQGLYTEAFF	TGCGCCAGCAGGGACAAACAGGGTTTATACACTGAAGCTTTCTTT
-	TRBV5-5	-	TRBJ1-5	CASSLGSNQPQHF	TGTGCCAGCAGCTTGGGTAGCAATCAGCCCCAGCATTTT
-	TRBV5-1	-	TRBJ1-3	CASSLGWGSSGNTIYF	TGCGCCAGCAGCTTGGGCTGGGGTAGCTCTGGAAACACCATATATTTT
TRBD1	TRBV7-9	-	TRBJ1-2	CASSGRDRNYGYTF	TGTGCCAGCAGCGGCCGGGACAGGAACTATGGCTACACCTTC
TRBD1	TRBV4-1	-	TRBJ2-7	CASSQPRTGREQYF	TGCGCCAGCAGCCAACCCAGGACAGGGCGGGAGCAGTACTTC
TRBD1	TRBV5-1	-	TRBJ2-3	CASSPTDRVGDTQYF	TGCGCCAGCAGCCCGACGGACAGGGTGGGAGATACGCAGTATTTT
-	TRBV7-3	once	TRBJ2-3	CASSLAPGTDTQYF	TGTGCCAGCAGCTTAGCCCCAGGAACAGATACGCAGTATTTT
-	TRBV5-1	-	TRBJ1-1	CASSLTGNTEAFF	TGCGCCAGCAGCCTCACAGGGAACACTGAAGCTTTCTTT
-	TRBV6-5	-	TRBJ1-2	CASSYLGQSYGYTF	TGTGCCAGCAGTTACCTGGGGCAGTCCTATGGCTACACCTTC
TRBD1	TRBV10-3	-	TRBJ2-3	CAIRSNRGLSTDTQYF	TGTGCCATCAGGAGCAACAGGGGCCTTAGCACAGATACGCAGTATTTT
TRBD1	TRBV7-2	-	TRBJ2-7	CASSSHTGGFDEQYF	TGTGCCAGCAGCAGCCACACAGGGGGCTTCGACGAGCAGTACTTC
-	TRBV11-2	-	TRBJ2-3	CASSSITDTQYF	TGTGCCAGCAGCTCCATCACAGATACGCAGTATTTT
-	TRBV5-6	-	TRBJ2-1	CASSLEGNPRGHEQFF	TGTGCCAGCAGCTTGGAGGGAAACCCCCGAGGCCATGAGCAGTTCTTC
-	TRBV19	-	TRBJ1-5	CASARSLGGDHQPQHF	TGTGCCAGTGCTAGGTCTCTTGGGGGAGACCATCAGCCCCAGCATTTT
TRBD1	TRBV5-1	-	TRBJ2-7	CASSRGTGAAYEQYF	TGCGCCAGCAGCAGGGGGACAGGGGCGGCCTACGAGCAGTACTTC
-	TRBV6-4	-	TRBJ2-2	CASRGGGLTGELFF	TGTGCCAGCAGAGGGGGGGGCCTCACCGGGGAGCTGTTTTTT
TRBD1	TRBV19	-	TRBJ1-1	CATHQQGLNTEAFF	TGTGCCACCCACCAACAGGGGTTGAACACTGAAGCTTTCTTT